The 27 T cell receptor beta chains below were found in one sample sequenced in a study of blood T cell repertoires in COVID-19. TCRdb's table, derived via immunoSEQ multiplex PCR, lists solely in-frame clones and lacks some. The sample lists roughly 200,000 clones, 70% to 90% occurring once. Sequenced material: PBMCs or T cells enriched from blood (not recorded which). Receptor source: a man aged 30-40 years who had recovered from COVID-19.

This clone appeared a few times. The chain couples TRBV10-1 to TRBJ2-7; the D gene is possibly TRBD2 (6 bases). Germline lookup yields CDR1 WNHNN and CDR2 SYGVQD (reference sequence). This CDR3 region has 12 residues. Trimming stripped 4 bases from V and 2 bases from J, with 6 bases between. In DNA form, the CDR3 reads TGCGCCAGCAGTGGGGGGGCCTACGAGCAGTACTTC. Amino acids: CASSGGAYEQYF.

CDR3 loop: CASSLARGPYEQYF. The CDR3 nucleotides read TGTGCCAGCAGCTTGGCCAGGGGCCCCTACGAGCAGTACTTC. V gene TRBV5-5 combines with J gene TRBJ2-7; TRBD1 is a possible D gene (6 bases). The ends were cut back, 0 bases at V and 2 bases at J, with 9 bases in the middle. CDR3 length: 14 amino acids. The germline V gene encodes CDR1 SGHKS and CDR2 YYEKEE (reference sequence).

The J gene is TRBJ1-2, the V gene TRBV6-5, with TRBD1 identical over 7 bases. V gave up 8 bases and J gave up 10 bases; unmatched junction bases: 7. The CDR3 has 11 amino acids. Germline CDR1 reads MNHEY; CDR2 reads SVGAGI. CDR3 in amino acids: CASSRGGDYTF. In DNA form, the CDR3 reads TGTGCCAGCTCTCGAGGGGGCGACTACACCTTC.

The chain recombines TRBV28 with TRBJ2-7, with 8 bases aligning to TRBD2. The germline V gene has CDR1 MDHEN and CDR2 SYDVKM. The CDR3 runs 17 residues. V shed 2 bases, J shed 2 bases, and the junction held 11 bases outside the gene matches. CDR3 in amino acids: CASSLKFAGGSPYEQYF. Written as DNA, the CDR3 is TGTGCCAGCAGTTTAAAGTTTGCGGGAGGCTCCCCCTACGAGCAGTACTTC.

The CDR3 loop is CASRQGLDEQYF. The CDR3 DNA follows: TGTGCCAGCAGGCAGGGTCTCGACGAGCAGTACTTC. J is TRBJ2-7 and V is TRBV2, with TRBD1 as a possible D gene (5 bases). Per germline, CDR1 SNHLY and CDR2 FYNNEI. This CDR3 spans 12 amino acids. Deletions cut 6 bases from V and 5 bases from J, with 11 bases between.

The J gene is TRBJ2-5, the V gene TRBV5-4; D gene unclear. V dropped 4 bases and J dropped 0 bases, with 16 bases sitting between them. CDR3 size: 16 residues. Germline V gene sequence: CDR1 SGHNT, CDR2 YYREEE (reference sequence). CDR3 nucleotide sequence: TGTGCCAGCAGCCCAGACACAAACCCATACCAAGAGACCCAGTACTTC. Its translation: CASSPDTNPYQETQYF.

In its sample, this clone was seen once. The chain carries TRBV11-2 and TRBJ2-7, with 7 bases fitting TRBD1. CDR1 is SGHAT, CDR2 FQNNGV, per germline. The ends lost 5 bases at V and 2 bases at J; junction bases unmatched: 6. This CDR3 has 14 residues. DNA of the CDR3: TGTGCCAGCAGCACCAACAGGGGAACCTACGAGCAGTACTTC. This sequence encodes CASSTNRGTYEQYF.

This chain uses TRBV29-1 with TRBJ2-3, with a tentative D call TRBD2 (5 bases). This CDR3 contains 11 residues. Germline V CDR1 and CDR2: SQVTM, ANQGSEA. Deletions cut 8 bases from V and 4 bases from J, with 10 bases between. Written as DNA, the CDR3 is TGCAGCCTGGACTCCTCAGATACGCAGTATTTT. It encodes CSLDSSDTQYF.

This rearrangement joins TRBV7-2 to TRBJ1-5, with D possibly TRBD1 on 6 matching bases. The CDR3 is 16 residues long. CDR1 SGHTA and CDR2 FQGNSA come from the germline V gene. V was pared by 5 bases and J by 1 base, with 15 bases between. The CDR3 bases are TGTGCCAGCAGCATATCGTTAACAGGGAGCAATCAGCCCCAGCATTTT. Translating it yields CASSISLTGSNQPQHF.

The rearrangement joins TRBV7-2 to TRBJ2-5; TRBD2 matches 9 bases. V was clipped by 3 bases and J by 4 bases; unmatched bases: 3. CDR1 and CDR2 from the germline V gene are SGHTA and FQGNSA. The CDR3 consists of 14 residues. The DNA of the CDR3 is TGTGCCAGCAGCTTCTCAGCGGGGGGAGAGACCCAGTACTTC. Amino acid sequence: CASSFSAGGETQYF.

DNA of the CDR3: TGCGCCAGCAGCTTGAGAAGCGGGAATGCCGGGGCCAACGTCCTGACTTTC. It translates to CASSLRSGNAGANVLTF. This chain links TRBV5-1 with TRBJ2-6, with 7 positions matching TRBD2. CDR1 is SGHRS and CDR2 is YFSETQ in the germline V gene. This CDR3 region has 17 residues. The junction had 8 bases not matched to a gene; V was cut back by 1 base and J by 4 bases.

The gene calls are TRBV15 and TRBJ1-2; perhaps TRBD1 as D (5 bases). Germline V gene lookup returns CDR1 LNHNV and CDR2 YYDKDF (reference sequence). V shed 3 bases and J shed 4 bases, with 15 bases lying between them. CDR3 length: 15 residues. In DNA form, the CDR3 reads TGTGCCACCAGCAGTCCCAGGGAAGGCACCTATGGCTACACCTTC. This encodes CATSSPREGTYGYTF.

The chain recombines TRBV15 with TRBJ1-4; 7 nucleotides align to TRBD1. The length of the CDR3 is 19 residues. V shed 2 bases, J shed 4 bases, and the junction held 16 bases outside the gene matches. Germline V gives CDR1 LNHNV, CDR2 YYDKDF (reference sequence). CDR3 nucleotide sequence: TGTGCCACCAGCAGACCCGGGAAGGGGGCGGCCCCGAATAATGAAAAACTGTTTTTT. Translating gives CATSRPGKGAAPNNEKLFF.

The chain links TRBV15 to TRBJ2-1; tentative D call: TRBD1 (6 bases). The V end was cut by 0 bases, the J end by 7 bases, with 13 bases between. The CDR3 runs to 15 residues. Per germline, CDR1 LNHNV and CDR2 YYDKDF (reference sequence). In nucleotides, the CDR3 is TGTGCCACCAGCAGAGAACAGGGATCGGGAAATGAGCAGTTCTTC. Protein sequence: CATSREQGSGNEQFF.

The rearrangement joins TRBV15 to TRBJ2-7; D is undetermined. V lost 0 bases and J lost 4, with 4 bases in between. There are 12 residues in the CDR3. Germline V CDR1 and CDR2: LNHNV, YYDKDF (reference sequence). CDR3 coding DNA: TGTGCCACCAGCAGAGATAAATACGAGCAGTACTTC. Its protein product is CATSRDKYEQYF.

The chain links TRBV29-1 to TRBJ1-1; D uncertain. Deletions cut 0 bases from V and 1 base from J, with 9 bases between. This CDR3 has 14 residues. CDR1 and CDR2 from the germline V gene are SQVTM and ANQGSEA. CDR3 nucleotide sequence: TGCAGCGTTGAAGAGGGGAGTTCGAACACTGAAGCTTTCTTT. Translated, it gives CSVEEGSSNTEAFF.

The chain employs TRBV5-6 and TRBJ1-2; TRBD1 is a possible D gene (5 bases). This CDR3 is built from 16 residues. The V gene's germline CDR1 is SGHDT and CDR2 YYEEEE. Between the trimmed V and J ends, which lost 4 bases and 3 bases, there was a span of 19 bases. CDR3 protein: CASSLDGHRRDYGYTF. For the CDR3, the DNA is TGTGCCAGCAGCCTTGACGGACACCGGAGGGACTATGGCTACACCTTC.

The chain joins TRBV29-1 to TRBJ2-3; a weak D match, TRBD2 (6 bases). V lost 6 bases, J lost 4 bases, and 20 bases lay in between. Germline CDR1 reads SQVTM; CDR2 reads ANQGSEA. The CDR3 contains 15 residues. The DNA for the CDR3 is TGCAGCGTATGCGAGGACGGGAGCCGAGCAGATACGCAGTATTTT. Protein sequence: CSVCEDGSRADTQYF.

The V call is TRBV9, the J call TRBJ2-3; 7 bases match TRBD2. With 0 bases clipped from V and 3 bases from J, the junction kept 7 bases outside the gene matches. The length of the CDR3 is 16 residues. Germline values: CDR1 SGDLS, CDR2 YYNGEE. The CDR3 spells CASSVVGGSGTDTQYF. The CDR3 DNA reads TGTGCCAGCAGCGTAGTAGGAGGTAGCGGGACAGATACGCAGTATTTT.

The chain has TRBV7-9 and TRBJ1-2; 7 positions match TRBD1. Germline CDR1 reads SEHNR; CDR2 reads FQNEAQ (reference sequence). The CDR3 spans 16 residues. With 0 bases clipped from V and 5 bases from J, the junction kept 9 bases outside the gene matches. CDR3 in amino acids: CASSLAHFTGEYGYTF. The CDR3 DNA reads TGTGCCAGCAGCTTAGCCCACTTCACAGGGGAGTATGGCTACACCTTC.

V gene TRBV12-3 or TRBV12-4 combines with J gene TRBJ1-3, with D perhaps matching TRBD1 (6 bases). This CDR3 has 13 amino acids. Trimming took 2 bases from V and 10 from J, leaving 12 bases between them. For the CDR3, the DNA is TGTGCCAGCAGTTTATTAACTACAGGGACCATATATTTT. Its protein product is CASSLLTTGTIYF.

The V call is TRBV20-1, the J call TRBJ1-1, with D perhaps TRBD1 (5 bases). Trimming removed 6 bases from V and 3 bases from J, with 5 bases in between. The CDR3 length is 10 residues. Germline V CDR1 and CDR2: DFQATT, SNEGSKA (reference sequence). CDR3 DNA: TGCAGTGCAGGGGACACTGAAGCTTTCTTT. This gives the protein CSAGDTEAFF.

The rearrangement uses TRBV30 and TRBJ2-2; 7 bases fit TRBD2. CDR1 and CDR2 from the germline V gene are GTSNPN and SVGIG (reference sequence). V trimming: 7 bases; J trimming: 1 base; junction bases outside the gene matches: 6. The CDR3 is 14 amino acids. CDR3 sequence: CAYSTGGNTGELFF. CDR3 nucleotides: TGTGCCTACTCAACGGGGGGGAACACCGGGGAGCTGTTTTTT.

This clone was seen a handful of times. This chain joins TRBV2 and TRBJ1-2; 9 bases fit TRBD1. CDR3 size: 14 residues. Germline V gene sequence: CDR1 SNHLY, CDR2 FYNNEI. With 8 bases clipped from V and 4 bases from J, the junction kept 8 bases outside the gene matches. CDR3 protein: CASEEGGQGYGYTF. In DNA, the CDR3 is TGTGCCAGCGAGGAAGGGGGACAGGGCTATGGCTACACCTTC.

The chain links TRBV6-5 to TRBJ1-2, with 9 bases that match TRBD1. Trimming cost V 4 bases and J 5 bases; bases outside gene matches: 11. Germline V gives CDR1 MNHEY, CDR2 SVGAGI. The CDR3 is 16 amino acids. The CDR3 nucleotides read TGTGCCAGCAGTTTACTTACAGGGGGCGGACCTTATGGCTACACCTTC. It translates to CASSLLTGGGPYGYTF.

This clone was recorded only once. The J gene is TRBJ1-3, the V gene TRBV4-1; 12 bases match TRBD1. Germline-derived CDR1 and CDR2 are MGHRA and YSYEKL. V shed 4 bases, J shed 0 bases, and the junction held 10 bases outside the gene matches. This CDR3 is 19 amino acids long. The CDR3 sequence is CASSPPGTGGKNSGNTIYF. The CDR3 DNA sequence: TGCGCCAGCAGCCCGCCCGGGACAGGGGGCAAAAACTCTGGAAACACCATATATTTT.

The rearrangement links TRBV19 to TRBJ2-7, with 10 bases lining up with TRBD2. Germline V gives CDR1 LNHDA, CDR2 SQIVND (reference sequence). There are 14 residues in the CDR3. V gave up 4 bases and J gave up 2 bases; unmatched junction bases: 2. CDR3 nucleotide sequence: TGTGCCAGTAGTAGGCTAGCGGGAGCCTACGAGCAGTACTTC. Its protein product is CASSRLAGAYEQYF.